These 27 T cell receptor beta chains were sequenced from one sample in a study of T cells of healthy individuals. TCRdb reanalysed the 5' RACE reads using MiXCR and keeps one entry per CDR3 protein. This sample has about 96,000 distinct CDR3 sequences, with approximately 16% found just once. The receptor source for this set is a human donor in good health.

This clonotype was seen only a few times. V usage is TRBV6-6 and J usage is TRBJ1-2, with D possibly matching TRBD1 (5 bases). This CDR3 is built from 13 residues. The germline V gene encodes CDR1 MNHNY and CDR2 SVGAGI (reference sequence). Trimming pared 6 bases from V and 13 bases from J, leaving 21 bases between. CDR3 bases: TGTGCCAGCAGCCTCCAATCGACAGAGCTTCCCACCTTC. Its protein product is CASSLQSTELPTF.

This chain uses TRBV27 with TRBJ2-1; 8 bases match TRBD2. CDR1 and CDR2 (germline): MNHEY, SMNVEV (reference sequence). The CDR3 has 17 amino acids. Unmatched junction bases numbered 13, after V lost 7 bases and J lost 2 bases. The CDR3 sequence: CASTPPSGRGAYNEQFF. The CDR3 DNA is TGTGCCAGCACCCCCCCGTCGGGGCGGGGGGCCTACAATGAGCAGTTCTTC.

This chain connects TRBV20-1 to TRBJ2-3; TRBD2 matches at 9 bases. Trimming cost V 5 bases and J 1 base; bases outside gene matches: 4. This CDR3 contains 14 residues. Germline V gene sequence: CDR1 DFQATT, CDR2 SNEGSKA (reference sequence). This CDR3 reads CSAVSSGGTDTQYF. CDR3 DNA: TGCAGTGCTGTTTCTAGCGGGGGCACAGATACGCAGTATTTT.

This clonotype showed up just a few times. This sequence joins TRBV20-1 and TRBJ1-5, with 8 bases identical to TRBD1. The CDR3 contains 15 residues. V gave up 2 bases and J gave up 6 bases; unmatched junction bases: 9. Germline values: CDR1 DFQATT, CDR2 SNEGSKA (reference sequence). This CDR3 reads CSARTGGGFGQPQHF. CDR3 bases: TGCAGTGCTAGAACAGGGGGGGGTTTCGGTCAGCCCCAGCATTTT.

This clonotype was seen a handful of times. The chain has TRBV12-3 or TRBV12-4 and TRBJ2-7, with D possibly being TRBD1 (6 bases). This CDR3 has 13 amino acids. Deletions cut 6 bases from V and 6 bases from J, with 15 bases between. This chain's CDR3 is CASSLQTGSEQYF. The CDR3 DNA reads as TGTGCCAGCAGCCTCCAGACAGGCTCCGAGCAGTACTTC.

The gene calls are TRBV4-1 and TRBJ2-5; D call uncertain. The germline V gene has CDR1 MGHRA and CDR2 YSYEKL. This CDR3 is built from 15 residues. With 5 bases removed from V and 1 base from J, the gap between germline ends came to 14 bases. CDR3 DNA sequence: TGCGCCAGCAGCTTACTTCCGGGCCCCCAAGAGACCCAGTACTTC. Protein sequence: CASSLLPGPQETQYF.

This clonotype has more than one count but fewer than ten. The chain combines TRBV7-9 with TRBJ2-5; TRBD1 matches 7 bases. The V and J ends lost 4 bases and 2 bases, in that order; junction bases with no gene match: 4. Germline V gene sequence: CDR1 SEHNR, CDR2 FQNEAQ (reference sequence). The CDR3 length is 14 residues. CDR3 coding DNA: TGTGCCAGCAGCTGGGGACAGCAACAAGAGACCCAGTACTTC. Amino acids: CASSWGQQQETQYF.

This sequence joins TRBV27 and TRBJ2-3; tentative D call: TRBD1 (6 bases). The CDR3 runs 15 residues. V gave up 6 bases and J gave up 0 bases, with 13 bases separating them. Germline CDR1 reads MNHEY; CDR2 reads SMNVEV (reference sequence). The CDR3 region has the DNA TGTGCCAGCAGCGACAGGTACCTTAGCACAGATACGCAGTATTTT. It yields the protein CASSDRYLSTDTQYF.

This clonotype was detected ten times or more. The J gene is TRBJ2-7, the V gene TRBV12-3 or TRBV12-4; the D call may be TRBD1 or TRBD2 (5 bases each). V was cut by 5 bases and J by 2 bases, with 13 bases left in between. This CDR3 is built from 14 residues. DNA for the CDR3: TGTGCCAGCAGTCGCCCGGGACGGACCTACGAGCAGTACTTC. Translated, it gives CASSRPGRTYEQYF.

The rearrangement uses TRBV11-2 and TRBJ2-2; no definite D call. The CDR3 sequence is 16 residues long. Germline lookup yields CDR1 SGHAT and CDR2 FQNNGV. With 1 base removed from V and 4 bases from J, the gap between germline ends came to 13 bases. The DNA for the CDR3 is TGTGCCAGCAGCTTAGTTGGCCCTACGGGCACCGGGGAGCTGTTTTTT. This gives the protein CASSLVGPTGTGELFF.

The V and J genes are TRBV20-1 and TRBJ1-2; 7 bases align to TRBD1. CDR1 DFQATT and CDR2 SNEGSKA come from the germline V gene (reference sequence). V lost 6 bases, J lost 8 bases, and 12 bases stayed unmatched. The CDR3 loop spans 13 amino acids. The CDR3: CSAATGTERGYTF. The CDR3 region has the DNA TGCAGTGCCGCTACGGGGACAGAGCGCGGCTACACCTTC.

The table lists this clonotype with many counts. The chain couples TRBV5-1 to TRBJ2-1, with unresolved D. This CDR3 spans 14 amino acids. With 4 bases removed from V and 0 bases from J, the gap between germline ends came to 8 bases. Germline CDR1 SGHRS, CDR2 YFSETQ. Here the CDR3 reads CASSPRSSYNEQFF. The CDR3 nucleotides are TGCGCCAGCAGCCCTCGTAGCTCCTACAATGAGCAGTTCTTC.

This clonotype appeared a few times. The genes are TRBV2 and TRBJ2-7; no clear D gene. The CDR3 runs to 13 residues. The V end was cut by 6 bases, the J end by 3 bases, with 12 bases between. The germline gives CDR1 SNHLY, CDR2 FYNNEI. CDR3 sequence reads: CASSGSKVYEQYF. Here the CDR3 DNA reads TGTGCCAGCAGCGGGTCTAAGGTCTACGAGCAGTACTTC.

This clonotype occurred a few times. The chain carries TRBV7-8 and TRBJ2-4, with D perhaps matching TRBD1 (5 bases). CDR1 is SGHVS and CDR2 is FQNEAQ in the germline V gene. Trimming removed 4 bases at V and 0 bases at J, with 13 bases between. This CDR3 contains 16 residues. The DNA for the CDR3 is TGTGCCAGCAGCTCCCTCCTGACAGTAGCCAAAAACATTCAGTACTTC. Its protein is CASSSLLTVAKNIQYF.

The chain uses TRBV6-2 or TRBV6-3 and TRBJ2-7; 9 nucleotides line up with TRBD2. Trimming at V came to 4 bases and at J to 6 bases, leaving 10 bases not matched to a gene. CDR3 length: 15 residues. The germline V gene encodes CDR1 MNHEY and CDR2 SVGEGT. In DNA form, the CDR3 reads TGTGCCAGCAGTTCCAACAATGGACTAGCGAGCGAGCAGTACTTC. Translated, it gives CASSSNNGLASEQYF.

The CDR3 reads CASSLTSGSREQFF. The CDR3, as DNA: TGTGCCAGCAGCTTGACTAGCGGGAGCCGTGAGCAGTTCTTC. The chain employs TRBV7-2 and TRBJ2-1, with 12 bases aligning to TRBD2. This CDR3 has 14 amino acids. Trimming removed 3 bases from V and 9 bases from J; junction bases left unmatched: 3. In germline, CDR1 is SGHTA, CDR2 FQGNSA.

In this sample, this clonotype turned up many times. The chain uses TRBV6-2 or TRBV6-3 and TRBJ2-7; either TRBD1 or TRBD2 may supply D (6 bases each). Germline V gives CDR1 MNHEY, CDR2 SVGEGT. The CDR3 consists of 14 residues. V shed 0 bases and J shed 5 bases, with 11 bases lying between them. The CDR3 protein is CASSYSSGADEQYF. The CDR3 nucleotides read TGTGCCAGCAGTTACTCGTCGGGGGCCGACGAGCAGTACTTC.

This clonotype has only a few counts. DNA for the CDR3: TGTGCCAGCAGTGAATTGGGGCGTCATCAGCCCCAGCATTTT. This translates into CASSELGRHQPQHF. The chain couples TRBV6-1 to TRBJ1-5; tentative D call: TRBD1 (5 bases). CDR3 length: 14 residues. Trimming pared 2 bases from V and 5 bases from J, leaving 10 bases between. Germline loops: CDR1 MNHNS, CDR2 SASEGT.

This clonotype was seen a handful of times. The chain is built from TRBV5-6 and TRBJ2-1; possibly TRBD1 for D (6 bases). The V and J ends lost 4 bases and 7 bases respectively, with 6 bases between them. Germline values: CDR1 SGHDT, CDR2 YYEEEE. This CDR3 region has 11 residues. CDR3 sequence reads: CASSQGNEQFF. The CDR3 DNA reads TGTGCCAGCAGCCAGGGGAATGAGCAGTTCTTC.

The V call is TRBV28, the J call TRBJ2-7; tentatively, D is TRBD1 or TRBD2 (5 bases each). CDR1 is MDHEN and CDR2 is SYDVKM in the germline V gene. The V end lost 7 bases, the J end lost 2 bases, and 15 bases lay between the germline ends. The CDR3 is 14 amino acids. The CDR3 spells CASTLGASPYEQYF. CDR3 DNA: TGTGCCAGCACTCTTGGGGCTAGCCCCTACGAGCAGTACTTC.

The CDR3 here is CASSVGTGVNEQFF. CDR3 bases: TGTGCCAGCAGCGTCGGGACAGGGGTAAATGAGCAGTTCTTC. The chain recombines TRBV9 with TRBJ2-1; TRBD1 agrees at 10 bases. Losses at the gene ends were 2 bases for V and 7 bases for J; bases not matched to a gene: 3. Germline assignment: CDR1 SGDLS and CDR2 YYNGEE. This CDR3 has 14 amino acids.

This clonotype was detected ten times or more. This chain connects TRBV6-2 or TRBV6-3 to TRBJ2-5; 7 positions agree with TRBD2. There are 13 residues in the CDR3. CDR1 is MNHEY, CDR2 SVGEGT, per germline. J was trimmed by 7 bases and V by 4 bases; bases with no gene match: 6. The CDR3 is CASSSGPGGTQYF. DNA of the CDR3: TGTGCCAGCAGTTCGGGTCCGGGGGGGACCCAGTACTTC.

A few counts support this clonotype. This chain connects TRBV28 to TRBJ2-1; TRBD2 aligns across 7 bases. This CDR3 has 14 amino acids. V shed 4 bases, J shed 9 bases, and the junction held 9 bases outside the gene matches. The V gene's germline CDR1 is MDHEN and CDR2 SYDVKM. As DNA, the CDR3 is TGTGCCAGCAGTTCCTACTCGACTAGCATTGAGCAGTTCTTC. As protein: CASSSYSTSIEQFF.

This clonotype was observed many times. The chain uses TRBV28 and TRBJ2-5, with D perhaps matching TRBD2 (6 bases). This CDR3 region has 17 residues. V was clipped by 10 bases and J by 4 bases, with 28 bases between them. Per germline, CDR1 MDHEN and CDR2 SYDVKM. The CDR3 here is CATTIVGSLRGGETQYF. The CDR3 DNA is TGTGCCACCACTATTGTCGGGAGTCTCCGTGGGGGAGAGACCCAGTACTTC. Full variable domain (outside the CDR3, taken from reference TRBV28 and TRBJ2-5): DVKVTQSSRYLVKRTGEKVFLECVQDMDHENMFWYRQDPGLGLRLIYFSYDVKMKEKGDIPEGYSVSREKKERFSLILESASTNQTSMYLCATTIVGSLRGGETQYFGPGTRLLVL.

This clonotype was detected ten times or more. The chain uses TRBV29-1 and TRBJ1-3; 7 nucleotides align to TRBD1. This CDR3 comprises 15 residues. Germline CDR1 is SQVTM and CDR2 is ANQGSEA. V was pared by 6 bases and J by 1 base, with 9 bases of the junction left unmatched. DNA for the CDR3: TGCAGCGTCTACGGGCCAGGGGGATCTGGAAACACCATATATTTT. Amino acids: CSVYGPGGSGNTIYF.

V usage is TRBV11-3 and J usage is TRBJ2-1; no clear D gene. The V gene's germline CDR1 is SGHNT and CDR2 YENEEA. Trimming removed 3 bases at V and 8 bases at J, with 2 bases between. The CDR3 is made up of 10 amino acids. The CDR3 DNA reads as TGTGCCAGCAGCTTCCATGAGCAGTTCTTC. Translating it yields CASSFHEQFF.

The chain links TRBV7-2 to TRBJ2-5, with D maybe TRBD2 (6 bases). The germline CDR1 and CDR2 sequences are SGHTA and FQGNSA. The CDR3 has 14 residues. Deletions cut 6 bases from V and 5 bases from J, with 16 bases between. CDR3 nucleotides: TGTGCCAGCAGGCTGACGGGGGATCGGGAGACCCAGTACTTC. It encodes CASRLTGDRETQYF.